Below, 9 T cell receptor beta chains from the same sample are listed, as sequenced in a study of cytomegalovirus exposure and HLA in healthy donors. PCR involved 60 Vbeta and 13 Jbeta primers. TCRdb's copy holds only in-frame clones and misses some; the assay was immunoSEQ multiplex PCR. Of 95,000 to 110,000 clones in the sample, approximately 66% are singletons; the top ten hold more than 3%. Sequencing was done on a sample of PBMCs. Every receptor here comes from a woman between 50 and 59 years old in good health and CMV-seronegative.

The chain links TRBV28 to TRBJ1-1; D is undetermined. Germline V gene lookup returns CDR1 MDHEN and CDR2 SYDVKM. There are 14 residues in the CDR3. The V end was cut by 3 bases, the J end by 1 base, with 9 bases between. The CDR3 DNA sequence: TGTGCCAGCAGTTTTGAGGGCTGGAACACTGAAGCTTTCTTT. Residues: CASSFEGWNTEAFF.

This clone was counted between two and nine times. This rearrangement joins TRBV6-6 to TRBJ1-4; tentatively, D is TRBD1 (6 bases). The CDR3 covers 14 residues. CDR1 is MNHNY and CDR2 is SVGAGI in the germline V gene (reference sequence). V lost 6 bases, J lost 3 bases, and 11 bases lay in between. In DNA, the CDR3 is TGTGCCAGCAGCCCACAGGGTTCTAATGAAAAACTGTTTTTT. Residues: CASSPQGSNEKLFF.

The CDR3 sequence is CASTNGRIGTEAFF. For the CDR3, the DNA is TGTGCCAGCACCAACGGCAGGATCGGTACTGAAGCTTTCTTT. This chain uses TRBV6-5 with TRBJ1-1; D unclear. In germline, CDR1 is MNHEY, CDR2 SVGAGI. V was cut by 7 bases and J by 5 bases, with 17 bases left in between. The CDR3 sequence is 14 residues long.

This clone showed up just once. This chain joins TRBV9 and TRBJ2-1, with TRBD2 matching over 14 bases. From germline, CDR1 is SGDLS and CDR2 YYNGEE. Trimming removed 3 bases from V and 4 bases from J; junction bases left unmatched: 0. The CDR3 spans 15 residues. In DNA form, the CDR3 reads TGTGCCAGCAGCGGGACTAGCGGGGGGTACAATGAGCAGTTCTTC. Translated: CASSGTSGGYNEQFF.

CDR3 residues: CASSRGLAEYNEQFF. CDR3 DNA: TGTGCCAGCAGCCGCGGACTAGCGGAGTACAATGAGCAGTTCTTC. The chain employs TRBV5-6 and TRBJ2-1; 10 bases map to TRBD2. Germline V gene lookup returns CDR1 SGHDT and CDR2 YYEEEE. V shed 4 bases and J 4 bases; nucleotides not matched to a gene: 5. CDR3 size: 15 residues.

This chain uses TRBV30 with TRBJ2-2, with TRBD1 as a possible D gene (6 bases). There are 13 residues in the CDR3. The germline V gene encodes CDR1 GTSNPN and CDR2 SVGIG (reference sequence). V was trimmed by 3 bases and J by 6 bases, leaving 11 bases between them. The CDR3 here is CAWSFQGPGELFF. The CDR3 DNA sequence: TGTGCCTGGAGCTTCCAGGGGCCCGGGGAGCTGTTTTTT.

This clone was picked up a small number of times. The chain employs TRBV5-1 and TRBJ2-1; 12 nucleotides match TRBD2. V was clipped by 5 bases and J by 1 base; unmatched bases: 10. Germline V lookup: CDR1 SGHRS, CDR2 YFSETQ. The CDR3 loop spans 18 amino acids. CDR3 sequence: CASRAGTSGPGSYNEQFF. Written as DNA, the CDR3 is TGCGCCAGCAGGGCCGGGACTAGCGGGCCGGGGTCCTACAATGAGCAGTTCTTC.

This clone was picked up a small number of times. The CDR3 protein is CASSRPGTGGYGANVLTF. The CDR3 nucleotides read TGTGCCAGCAGCCGACCCGGGACAGGGGGCTATGGGGCCAACGTCCTGACTTTC. V is TRBV14 and J is TRBJ2-6, with TRBD1 identical over 12 bases. Germline trimming cut 4 bases from V and 3 bases from J; bases unmatched to any gene: 7. This CDR3 has 18 amino acids. Germline V gives CDR1 SGHDN, CDR2 FVKESK. The full variable domain, completed using reference TRBV14 and TRBJ2-6, is EAGVTQFPSHSVIEKGQTVTLRCDPISGHDNLYWYRRVMGKEIKFLLHFVKESKQDESGMPNNRFLAERTGGTYSTLKVQPAELEDSGVYFCASSRPGTGGYGANVLTFGAGSRLTVL.

This chain's CDR3 is CASRRGRTSGGVTDTQYF. CDR3 nucleotides: TGTGCCAGCAGGCGAGGACGGACTAGCGGGGGGGTTACAGATACGCAGTATTTT. The rearrangement uses TRBV2 and TRBJ2-3; 15 bases fit TRBD2. The CDR3 runs 18 residues. Germline V gene sequence: CDR1 SNHLY, CDR2 FYNNEI. The V and J ends lost 6 bases and 3 bases, in that order; junction bases with no gene match: 10. The variable domain in full, completed from reference TRBV2 and TRBJ2-3, reads EPEVTQTPSHQVTQMGQEVILRCVPISNHLYFYWYRQILGQKVEFLVSFYNNEISEKSEIFDDQFSVERPDGSNFTLKIRSTKLEDSAMYFCASRRGRTSGGVTDTQYFGPGTRLTVL.